What follows are 26 T cell receptor beta chains derived from one specimen sequenced in a study of blood T cell repertoires in COVID-19. Assay: immunoSEQ multiplex PCR; the TCRdb copy retains only in-frame clones and omits some. The sample contains under 350,000 clones, around 88% of which appear only once. Source material: peripheral blood. All receptors come from a man between 35 and 55 years old with acute or convalescent COVID-19.

This clone was counted a few times. The gene calls are TRBV2 and TRBJ2-3; 7 bases are shared with TRBD2. J gave up 3 bases and V 5 bases, and 5 bases lay outside the gene matches. Germline CDR1 reads SNHLY; CDR2 reads FYNNEI. The CDR3 consists of 14 residues. The DNA of the CDR3 is TGTGCCAGCAGTATAGCGGGCTATACAGATACGCAGTATTTT. This gives the protein CASSIAGYTDTQYF. Full variable domain (missing parts from reference TRBV2 and TRBJ2-3): EPEVTQTPSHQVTQMGQEVILRCVPISNHLYFYWYRQILGQKVEFLVSFYNNEISEKSEIFDDQFSVERPDGSNFTLKIRSTKLEDSAMYFCASSIAGYTDTQYFGPGTRLTVL.

The V gene is TRBV24-1, the J gene TRBJ2-2; 8 nucleotides agree with TRBD1. The V segment lost 0 bases and the J segment 2 bases; nucleotides outside the gene matches: 7. CDR1 and CDR2 (germline): KGHDR, SFDVKD. The CDR3 extends over 18 amino acids. The CDR3 sequence is CATSDLPIGQGNTGELFF. The CDR3, as DNA: TGTGCCACCAGTGATTTGCCAATCGGACAGGGCAACACCGGGGAGCTGTTTTTT.

The gene calls are TRBV7-2 and TRBJ2-1; possible D gene TRBD1, 5 bases. V dropped 3 bases and J dropped 0 bases, with 6 bases sitting between them. The CDR3 contains 14 residues. Germline values: CDR1 SGHTA, CDR2 FQGNSA. CDR3 sequence: CASSFRGSYNEQFF. The CDR3 bases are TGTGCCAGCAGCTTTAGGGGCTCCTACAATGAGCAGTTCTTC.

This sequence joins TRBV3-1 (or the pseudogene TRBV3-2) and TRBJ1-2; 11 nucleotides align to TRBD1. There are 19 residues in the CDR3. The V segment lost 3 bases and the J segment 5 bases; nucleotides outside the gene matches: 17. CDR1 is LGHDT and CDR2 is YNNKEL in the germline V gene (reference sequence). The CDR3 is CASSHKGRTGGTQRYGYTF. CDR3 DNA sequence: TGTGCCAGCAGCCACAAGGGGAGGACAGGGGGCACCCAAAGGTATGGCTACACCTTC.

This chain uses TRBV12-5 with TRBJ1-5; tentatively, D is TRBD1 (6 bases). Germline lookup yields CDR1 LGHNT and CDR2 FRNRAP. The CDR3 loop spans 15 amino acids. Deletions cut 8 bases from V and 0 bases from J, with 14 bases between. Written as DNA, the CDR3 is TGTGCTAGTCGGCGGGGGGCTTCTAGCAATCAGCCCCAGCATTTT. This encodes CASRRGASSNQPQHF.

This clone was recorded only once. This sequence joins TRBV29-1 and TRBJ2-1, with D tentatively TRBD1 (5 bases). CDR3 length: 14 amino acids. Deletions cut 6 bases from V and 10 bases from J, with 22 bases between. Germline values: CDR1 SQVTM, CDR2 ANQGSEA. The CDR3 reads CSVGPPALYREQFF. CDR3 DNA sequence: TGCAGCGTCGGACCCCCGGCTCTTTACAGGGAGCAGTTCTTC.

Turning to this clone: One end of the junction does not line up with germline, which may come from a read error. The chain has TRBV11-2 and TRBJ1-5, with 8 bases aligning to TRBD1. This CDR3 has 14 amino acids. Germline V CDR1 and CDR2: SGHAT, FQNNGV. The CDR3 bases are TGTGCCAGCAGCTCCGGGACAGGCAAACAGCCCCAGCATTTT. Protein sequence: CASSSGTGKQPQHF.

This chain connects TRBV9 to TRBJ2-1; tentatively, D is TRBD2 (5 bases). The CDR3 spans 12 residues. Trimming took 0 bases from V and 9 from J, leaving 7 bases between them. CDR1 SGDLS and CDR2 YYNGEE come from the germline V gene. The CDR3 protein is CASSVAEGEQFF. The CDR3 nucleotides read TGTGCCAGCAGCGTAGCTGAGGGTGAGCAGTTCTTC.

CDR3 in DNA: TGTGCCAGCAGCGATAGCGGGTACGGTTACAATGAGCAGTTCTTC. This gives the protein CASSDSGYGYNEQFF. V usage is TRBV9 and J usage is TRBJ2-1, with TRBD2 matching over 7 bases. Germline trimming cut 3 bases from V and 4 bases from J; bases unmatched to any gene: 7. This CDR3 has 15 residues. Germline CDR1 and CDR2: SGDLS and YYNGEE.

The chain links TRBV5-1 to TRBJ1-1; 8 bases match TRBD1. Trimming took 5 bases from V and 2 from J; bases not matched to a gene: 2. The CDR3 has 13 residues. The germline CDR1 and CDR2 sequences are SGHRS and YFSETQ. The CDR3 sequence: CASSGQGNTEAFF. The CDR3 DNA follows: TGCGCCAGCAGTGGACAGGGCAACACTGAAGCTTTCTTT.

The chain employs TRBV5-4 and TRBJ2-2, with 8 bases fitting TRBD1. The length of the CDR3 is 16 residues. J was trimmed by 5 bases and V by 10 bases; bases with no gene match: 16. Germline CDR1 is SGHNT and CDR2 is YYREEE (reference sequence). This CDR3 reads CAGQLWDRRETGELFF. CDR3 sequence (DNA): TGTGCCGGACAGCTTTGGGACAGGAGGGAGACCGGGGAGCTGTTTTTT.

This chain connects TRBV30 to TRBJ1-2; D not certain. V gave up 0 bases and J gave up 6 bases, with 11 bases separating them. Germline assignment: CDR1 GTSNPN and CDR2 SVGIG (reference sequence). The CDR3 loop spans 13 amino acids. CDR3 coding DNA: TGTGCCTGGAGTGTACCAGGATGGGATGGCTACACCTTC. This codes for CAWSVPGWDGYTF.

The V call is TRBV28, the J call TRBJ1-1; TRBD1 is a possible D gene (5 bases). Per germline, CDR1 MDHEN and CDR2 SYDVKM. V was clipped by 2 bases and J by 1 base, with 11 bases between them. This CDR3 spans 15 amino acids. The CDR3 is CASSLGGEGNTEAFF. CDR3 bases: TGTGCCAGCAGTTTAGGGGGGGAGGGGAACACTGAAGCTTTCTTT.

This rearrangement joins TRBV10-3 to TRBJ2-3; TRBD2 agrees at 10 bases. Per germline, CDR1 ENHRY and CDR2 SYGVKD. The CDR3 has 15 amino acids. The ends lost 0 bases at V and 6 bases at J; junction bases unmatched: 3. The CDR3 protein is CAISESERGGDTQYF. In nucleotides, the CDR3 is TGTGCCATCAGTGAGTCGGAGCGGGGGGGCGATACGCAGTATTTT.

The chain carries TRBV9 and TRBJ2-2, with TRBD2 as a possible D gene (6 bases). Germline V lookup: CDR1 SGDLS, CDR2 YYNGEE. This CDR3 region has 13 residues. The V end was cut by 4 bases, the J end by 4 bases, with 8 bases between. CDR3 region: CASSRDSTGELFF. As DNA, the CDR3 is TGTGCCAGCAGCCGGGACTCCACCGGGGAGCTGTTTTTT.

The chain uses TRBV14 and TRBJ1-2; 12 bases match TRBD1. With 0 bases clipped from V and 7 bases from J, the junction kept 6 bases outside the gene matches. Germline V lookup: CDR1 SGHDN, CDR2 FVKESK. This CDR3 has 16 residues. The CDR3 region has the DNA TGTGCCAGCAGCCAAGAAATCCGGGACAGGGGGCCTGGCTACACCTTC. It specifies CASSQEIRDRGPGYTF.

The J gene is TRBJ2-3, the V gene TRBV11-2, with D perhaps matching TRBD2 (6 bases). The CDR3 runs 15 residues. Germline V gene lookup returns CDR1 SGHAT and CDR2 FQNNGV. Trimming removed 1 base from V and 4 bases from J, with 12 bases in between. The CDR3 here is CASSLVGGESDTQYF. The CDR3 coding sequence is TGTGCCAGCAGCTTAGTCGGCGGGGAATCAGATACGCAGTATTTT. The full variable domain, its missing parts supplied by reference TRBV11-2 and TRBJ2-3, is EAGVAQSPRYKIIEKRQSVAFWCNPISGHATLYWYQQILGQGPKLLIQFQNNGVVDDSQLPKDRFSAERLKGVDSTLKIQPAKLEDSAVYLCASSLVGGESDTQYFGPGTRLTVL.

The rearrangement joins TRBV24-1 to TRBJ1-4; D is possibly TRBD1 (5 bases). The CDR3 is 13 residues long. CDR1 KGHDR and CDR2 SFDVKD come from the germline V gene. The V gene lost 3 bases and the J gene lost 10 bases, with 11 bases spanning the gap. CDR3 nucleotide sequence: TGTGCCACCAGTGATGTGAGGGGAGGAAAACTGTTTTTT. Translation: CATSDVRGGKLFF.

The chain carries TRBV19 and TRBJ1-2, with D possibly being TRBD1 (5 bases). Germline CDR1 reads LNHDA; CDR2 reads SQIVND (reference sequence). The CDR3 contains 13 residues. V was cut by 3 bases and J by 3 bases, with 8 bases left in between. The CDR3 bases are TGTGCCAGTAGTATGGGGGGGGACTATGGCTACACCTTC. The encoded protein is CASSMGGDYGYTF.

This clone was detected a few times. V usage is TRBV6-5 and J usage is TRBJ2-1; 8 nucleotides match TRBD2. J lost 0 bases, V lost 11 bases, and 6 bases had no gene match. There are 14 residues in the CDR3. Germline CDR1 is MNHEY and CDR2 is SVGAGI. The CDR3 sequence: CAVAGGPSYNEQFF. Here the CDR3 DNA reads TGTGCCGTCGCGGGGGGACCCTCCTACAATGAGCAGTTCTTC.

This clone has a single count. The CDR3 is CASSQDRATREAFF. In nucleotides, the CDR3 is TGTGCCAGCAGCCAAGACAGGGCTACAAGGGAAGCTTTCTTT. The rearrangement joins TRBV3-1 (or the pseudogene TRBV3-2) to TRBJ1-1; tentatively, D is TRBD1 (5 bases). The CDR3 contains 14 residues. Germline V gene sequence: CDR1 LGHDT, CDR2 YNNKEL (reference sequence). V was cut by 0 bases and J by 8 bases, with 13 bases left in between.

CDR3 sequence: CSATGQAMNTEAFF. The CDR3 nucleotides read TGCAGCGCAACAGGACAGGCTATGAACACTGAAGCTTTCTTT. The chain is built from TRBV29-1 and TRBJ1-1, with 7 bases lining up with TRBD1. Germline-derived CDR1 and CDR2 are SQVTM and ANQGSEA. Losses at the gene ends were 7 bases for V and 0 bases for J; bases not matched to a gene: 8. There are 14 residues in the CDR3.

V usage is TRBV10-1 and J usage is TRBJ2-1, with a weak D call TRBD1 (5 bases). Trimming pared 2 bases from V and 6 bases from J, leaving 14 bases between. The CDR3 has 15 residues. Germline V gene data show CDR1 as WNHNN and CDR2 as SYGVQD (reference sequence). CDR3 sequence reads: CASSEGQALFNEQFF. The CDR3 bases are TGCGCCAGCAGTGAGGGACAAGCCCTTTTCAATGAGCAGTTCTTC.

The chain recombines TRBV30 with TRBJ1-5; 9 bases line up with TRBD1. Trimming took 4 bases from V and 2 from J; bases not matched to a gene: 3. In germline, CDR1 is GTSNPN, CDR2 SVGIG (reference sequence). The CDR3 sequence is 14 residues long. CDR3 in DNA: TGTGCCTGGACCGGGACAGGGCGCAATCAGCCCCAGCATTTT. As protein: CAWTGTGRNQPQHF.

V gene TRBV2 combines with J gene TRBJ1-5; the D gene is possibly TRBD1 (5 bases). The ends were cut back, 7 bases at V and 7 bases at J, with 17 bases in the middle. Germline V gives CDR1 SNHLY, CDR2 FYNNEI. CDR3 length equals 14 residues. CDR3 sequence reads: CASKVGGSGQPQHF. The DNA for the CDR3 is TGTGCCAGCAAGGTCGGGGGGTCGGGCCAGCCCCAGCATTTT.

The chain uses TRBV9 and TRBJ2-7; D ambiguous. The CDR3 sequence is 14 residues long. The V end lost 0 bases, the J end lost 6 bases, and 13 bases lay between the germline ends. Germline CDR1 SGDLS, CDR2 YYNGEE. CDR3 region: CASSVGSQQSEQYF. Written as DNA, the CDR3 is TGTGCCAGCAGCGTAGGGTCTCAACAGAGCGAGCAGTACTTC.